This T cell receptor beta chain emerged from a study of blood T cells in healthy people across ages. Findings of the study overall: More naive CD4+ cells and higher diversity were found in long-lived than in aged donors.

The authors ran a second PCR of about 6 to 12 cycles using a sample-barcoded 5' primer and a J-beta primer mix. Sequencing of every sample gave 2.5 million or more CDR3-containing paired-end reads. TCRdb re-analysed the 5' RACE reads in MiXCR, keeping a single row per CDR3 protein. Here the sample spans over a million distinct CDR3 sequences, 35% to 55% being singletons. Comments on this clonotype: What it recognizes is unknown.

The donors, aged about 6 to 90, were healthy Caucasians from Russia. Total RNA, at least 6 micrograms per sample, was extracted from PBMCs. The CDR3 runs 14 residues. The ends were cut back, 2 bases at V and 4 bases at J, with 12 bases in the middle. Germline CDR1 and CDR2: SGHRS and YFSETQ. This chain links TRBV5-1 with TRBJ2-5, with a tentative D call TRBD1 (6 bases). The sequence derives from a woman aged 55-75 years in good health. The sequencing input was blood. CDR3 bases: TGCGCCAGCAGCTTATCAGGGGTTGGAGAGACCCAGTACTTC. This encodes CASSLSGVGETQYF. Together with reference TRBV5-1 and TRBJ2-5, the CDR3 gives the full variable domain: KAGVTQTPRYLIKTRGQQVTLSCSPISGHRSVSWYQQTPGQGLQFLFEYFSETQRNKGNFPGRFSGRQFSNSRSEMNVSTLELGDSALYLCASSLSGVGETQYFGPGTRLLVL.